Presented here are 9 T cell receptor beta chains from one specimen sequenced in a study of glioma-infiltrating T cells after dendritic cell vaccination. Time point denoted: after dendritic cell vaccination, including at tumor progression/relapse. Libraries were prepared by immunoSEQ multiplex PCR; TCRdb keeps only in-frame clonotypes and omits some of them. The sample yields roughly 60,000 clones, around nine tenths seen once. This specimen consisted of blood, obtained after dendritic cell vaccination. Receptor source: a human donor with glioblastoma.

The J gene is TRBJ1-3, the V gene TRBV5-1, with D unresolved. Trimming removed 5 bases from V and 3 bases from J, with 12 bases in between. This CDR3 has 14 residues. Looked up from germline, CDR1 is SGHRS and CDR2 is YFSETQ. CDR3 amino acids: CASSSGVSGNTIYF. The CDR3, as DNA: TGCGCCAGCAGTTCGGGAGTAAGTGGAAACACCATATATTTT.

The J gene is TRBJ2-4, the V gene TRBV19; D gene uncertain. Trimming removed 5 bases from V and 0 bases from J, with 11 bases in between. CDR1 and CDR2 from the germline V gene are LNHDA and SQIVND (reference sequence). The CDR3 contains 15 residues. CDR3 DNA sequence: TGTGCCAGTAGTTTATCCCCTTTAGCCAAAAACATTCAGTACTTC. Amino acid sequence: CASSLSPLAKNIQYF.

CDR3 loop: CASGFSTRQANYGYTF. DNA of the CDR3: TGTGCTAGTGGTTTCTCAACCCGACAGGCTAACTATGGCTACACCTTC. The chain employs TRBV12-5 and TRBJ1-2, with a tentative D call TRBD1 (6 bases). V was pared by 3 bases and J by 0 bases, with 14 bases between. Germline-derived CDR1 and CDR2 are LGHNT and FRNRAP. This CDR3 is built from 16 residues.

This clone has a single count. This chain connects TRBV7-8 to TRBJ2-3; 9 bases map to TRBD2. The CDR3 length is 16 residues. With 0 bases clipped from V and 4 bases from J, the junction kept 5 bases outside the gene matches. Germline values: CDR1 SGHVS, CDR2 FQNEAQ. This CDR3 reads CASSLAPSGVADTQYF. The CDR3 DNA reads TGTGCCAGCAGCTTAGCCCCTAGCGGGGTGGCAGATACGCAGTATTTT.

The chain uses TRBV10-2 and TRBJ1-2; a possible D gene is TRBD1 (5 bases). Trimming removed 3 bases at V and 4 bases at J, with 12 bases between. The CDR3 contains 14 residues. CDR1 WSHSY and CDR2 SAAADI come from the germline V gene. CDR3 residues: CASSDGRAPYGYTF. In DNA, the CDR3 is TGCGCCAGCAGTGACGGCAGGGCCCCCTATGGCTACACCTTC.

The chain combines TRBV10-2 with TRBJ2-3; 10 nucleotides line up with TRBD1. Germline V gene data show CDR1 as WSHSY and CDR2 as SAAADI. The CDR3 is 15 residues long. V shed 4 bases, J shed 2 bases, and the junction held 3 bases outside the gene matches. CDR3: CASSGDRGYTDTQYF. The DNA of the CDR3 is TGCGCCAGCAGTGGGGACAGGGGATACACAGATACGCAGTATTTT.

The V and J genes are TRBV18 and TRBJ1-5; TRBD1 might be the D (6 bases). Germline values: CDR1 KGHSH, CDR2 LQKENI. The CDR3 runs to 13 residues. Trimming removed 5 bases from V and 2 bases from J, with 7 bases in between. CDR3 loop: CASSSGGNQPQHF. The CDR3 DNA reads TGTGCCAGCTCATCAGGGGGCAATCAGCCCCAGCATTTT.

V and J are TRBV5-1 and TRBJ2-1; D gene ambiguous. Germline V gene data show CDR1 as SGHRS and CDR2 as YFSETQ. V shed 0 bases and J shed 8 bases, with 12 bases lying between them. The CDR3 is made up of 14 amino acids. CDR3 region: CASSLADSRDEQFF. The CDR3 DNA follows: TGCGCCAGCAGCTTGGCCGACTCTAGAGATGAGCAGTTCTTC.

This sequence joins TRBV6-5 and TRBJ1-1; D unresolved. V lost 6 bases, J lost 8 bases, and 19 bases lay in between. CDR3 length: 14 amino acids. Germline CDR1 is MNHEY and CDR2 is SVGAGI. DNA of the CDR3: TGTGCCAGCAGCCCGGGTTCAACACGGGGAGAAGCTTTCTTT. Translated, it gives CASSPGSTRGEAFF.